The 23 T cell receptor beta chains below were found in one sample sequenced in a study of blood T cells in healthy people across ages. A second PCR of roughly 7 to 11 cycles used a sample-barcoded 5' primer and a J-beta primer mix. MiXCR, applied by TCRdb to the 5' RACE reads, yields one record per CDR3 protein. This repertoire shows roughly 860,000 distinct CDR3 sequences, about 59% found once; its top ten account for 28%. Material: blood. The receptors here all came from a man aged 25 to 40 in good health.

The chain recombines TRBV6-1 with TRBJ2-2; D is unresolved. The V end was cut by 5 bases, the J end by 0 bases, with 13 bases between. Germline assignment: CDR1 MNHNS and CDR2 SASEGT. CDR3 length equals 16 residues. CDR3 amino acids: CASSSRVGPNTGELFF. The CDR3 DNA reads TGTGCCAGCAGTTCCCGTGTGGGTCCGAACACCGGGGAGCTGTTTTTT.

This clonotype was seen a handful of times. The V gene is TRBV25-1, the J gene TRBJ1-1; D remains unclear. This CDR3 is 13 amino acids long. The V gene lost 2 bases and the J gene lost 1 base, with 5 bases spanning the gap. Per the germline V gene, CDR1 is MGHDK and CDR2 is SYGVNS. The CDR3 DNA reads TGTGCCAGCAGTGAAGGGAGGAACACTGAAGCTTTCTTT. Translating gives CASSEGRNTEAFF.

CDR3 nucleotides: TGTGCCAGCAGCTACACTAGTTCAGAGACCCAGTACTTC. This gives the protein CASSYTSSETQYF. The chain links TRBV7-9 to TRBJ2-5; D is possibly TRBD2 (5 bases). This CDR3 spans 13 amino acids. The germline V and J ends were trimmed by 4 bases and 4 bases, with 10 bases remaining between them. Germline CDR1 SEHNR, CDR2 FQNEAQ (reference sequence). Complete variable domain (other parts from reference TRBV7-9 and TRBJ2-5): DTGVSQNPRHKITKRGQNVTFRCDPISEHNRLYWYRQTLGQGPEFLTYFQNEAQLEKSRLLSDRFSAERPKGSFSTLEIQRTEQGDSAMYLCASSYTSSETQYFGPGTRLLVL.

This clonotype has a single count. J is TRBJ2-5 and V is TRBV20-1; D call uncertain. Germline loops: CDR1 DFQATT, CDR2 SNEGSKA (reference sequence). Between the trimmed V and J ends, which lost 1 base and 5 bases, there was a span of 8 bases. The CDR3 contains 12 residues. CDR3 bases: TGCAGTGCTAGAGGACCCGGCGAGACCCAGTACTTC. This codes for CSARGPGETQYF.

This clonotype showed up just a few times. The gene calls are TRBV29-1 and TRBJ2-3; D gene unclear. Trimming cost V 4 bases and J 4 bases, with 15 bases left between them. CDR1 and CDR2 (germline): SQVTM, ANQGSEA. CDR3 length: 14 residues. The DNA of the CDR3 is TGCAGCGTTGTGCCCTGGGGTCTGCCAGATACGCAGTATTTT. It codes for CSVVPWGLPDTQYF.

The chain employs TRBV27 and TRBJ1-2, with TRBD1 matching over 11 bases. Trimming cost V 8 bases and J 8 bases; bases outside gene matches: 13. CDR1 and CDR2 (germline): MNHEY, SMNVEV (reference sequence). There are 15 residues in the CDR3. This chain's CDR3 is CASSYTGQGVGGYTF. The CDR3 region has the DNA TGTGCCAGCTCATATACGGGACAGGGGGTTGGAGGCTACACCTTC.

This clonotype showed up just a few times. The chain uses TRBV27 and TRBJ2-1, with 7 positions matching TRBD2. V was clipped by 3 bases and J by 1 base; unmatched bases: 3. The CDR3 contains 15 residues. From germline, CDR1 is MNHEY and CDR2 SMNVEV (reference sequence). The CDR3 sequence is CASSLRGISYNEQFF. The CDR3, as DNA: TGTGCCAGCAGTTTGCGGGGGATTTCCTACAATGAGCAGTTCTTC.

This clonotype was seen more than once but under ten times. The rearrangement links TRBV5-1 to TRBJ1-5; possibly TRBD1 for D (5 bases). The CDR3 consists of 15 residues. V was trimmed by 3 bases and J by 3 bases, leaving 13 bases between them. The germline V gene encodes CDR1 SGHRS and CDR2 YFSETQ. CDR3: CASSSGGVDNQPQHF. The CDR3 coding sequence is TGCGCCAGCAGCTCCGGAGGGGTGGACAATCAGCCCCAGCATTTT.

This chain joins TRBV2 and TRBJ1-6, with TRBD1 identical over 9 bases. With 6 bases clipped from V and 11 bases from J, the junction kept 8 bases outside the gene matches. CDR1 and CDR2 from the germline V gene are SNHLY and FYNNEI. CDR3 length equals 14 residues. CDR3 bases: TGTGCCAGCAGCCGGGACAGGGATTGGGCACCCCTCCACTTT. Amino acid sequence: CASSRDRDWAPLHF.

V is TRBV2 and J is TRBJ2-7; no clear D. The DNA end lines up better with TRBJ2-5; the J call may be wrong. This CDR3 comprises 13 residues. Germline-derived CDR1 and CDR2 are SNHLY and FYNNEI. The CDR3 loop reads CASDRSPRETQYF. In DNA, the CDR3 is TGTGCCAGCGACCGTTCCCCCAGGGAGACCCAGTACTTC.

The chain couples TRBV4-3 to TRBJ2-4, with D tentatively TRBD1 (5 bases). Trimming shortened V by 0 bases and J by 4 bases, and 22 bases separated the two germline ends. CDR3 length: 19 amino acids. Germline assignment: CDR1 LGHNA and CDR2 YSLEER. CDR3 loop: CASSQESTGWSTQKNIQYF. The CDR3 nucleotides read TGCGCCAGCAGCCAAGAATCAACAGGTTGGAGTACGCAGAAAAACATTCAGTACTTC.

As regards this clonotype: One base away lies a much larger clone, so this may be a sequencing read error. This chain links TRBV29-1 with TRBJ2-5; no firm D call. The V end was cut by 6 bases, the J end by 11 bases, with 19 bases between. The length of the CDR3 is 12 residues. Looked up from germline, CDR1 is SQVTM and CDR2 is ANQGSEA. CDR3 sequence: CSVLKMWNEQYF. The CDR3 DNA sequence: TGCAGCGTCCTCAAGATGTGGAATGAGCAGTACTTC.

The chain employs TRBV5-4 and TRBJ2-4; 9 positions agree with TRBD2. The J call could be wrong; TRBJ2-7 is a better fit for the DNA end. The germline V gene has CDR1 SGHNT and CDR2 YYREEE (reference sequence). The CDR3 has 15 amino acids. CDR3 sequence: CASSLETSGTYEQYF. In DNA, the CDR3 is TGTGCCAGCAGCTTGGAGACTAGCGGAACCTACGAGCAGTACTTC.

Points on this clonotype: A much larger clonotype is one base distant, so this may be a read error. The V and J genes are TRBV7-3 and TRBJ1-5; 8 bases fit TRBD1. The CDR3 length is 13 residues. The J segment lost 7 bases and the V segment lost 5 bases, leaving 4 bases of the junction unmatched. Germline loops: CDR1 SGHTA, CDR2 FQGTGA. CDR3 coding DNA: TGTGCCAGCAGCGCGGACAGGGAACAGCCCCAGCATTTT. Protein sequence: CASSADREQPQHF.

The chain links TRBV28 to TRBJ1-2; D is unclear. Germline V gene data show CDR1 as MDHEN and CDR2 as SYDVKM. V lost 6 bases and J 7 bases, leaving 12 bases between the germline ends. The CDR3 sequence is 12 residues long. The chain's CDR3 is CASRSGRAGYTF. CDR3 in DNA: TGTGCCAGCAGGTCTGGGAGGGCTGGCTACACCTTC.

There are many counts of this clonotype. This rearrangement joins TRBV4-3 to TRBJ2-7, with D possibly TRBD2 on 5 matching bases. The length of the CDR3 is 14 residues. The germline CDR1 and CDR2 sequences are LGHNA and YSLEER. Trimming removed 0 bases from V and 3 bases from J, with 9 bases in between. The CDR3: CASSQDRGSYEQYF. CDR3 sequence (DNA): TGCGCCAGCAGCCAAGACCGGGGAAGCTACGAGCAGTACTTC.

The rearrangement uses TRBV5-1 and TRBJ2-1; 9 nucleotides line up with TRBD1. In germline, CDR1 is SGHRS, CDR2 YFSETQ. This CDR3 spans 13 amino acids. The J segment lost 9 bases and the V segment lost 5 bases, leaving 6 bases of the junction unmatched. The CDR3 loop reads CASRPGDRVEQFF. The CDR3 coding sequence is TGCGCCAGCAGACCAGGGGACAGGGTTGAGCAGTTCTTC. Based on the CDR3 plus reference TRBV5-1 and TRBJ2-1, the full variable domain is KAGVTQTPRYLIKTRGQQVTLSCSPISGHRSVSWYQQTPGQGLQFLFEYFSETQRNKGNFPGRFSGRQFSNSRSEMNVSTLELGDSALYLCASRPGDRVEQFFGPGTRLTVL.

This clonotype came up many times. The CDR3 loop reads CSANVLGGSTYEQYF. Written as DNA, the CDR3 is TGCAGTGCTAACGTCCTCGGCGGGTCGACCTACGAGCAGTACTTC. The chain employs TRBV20-1 and TRBJ2-7, with D tentatively TRBD2 (5 bases). Trimming removed 4 bases at V and 2 bases at J, with 18 bases between. This CDR3 is built from 15 residues. Looked up from germline, CDR1 is DFQATT and CDR2 is SNEGSKA (reference sequence).

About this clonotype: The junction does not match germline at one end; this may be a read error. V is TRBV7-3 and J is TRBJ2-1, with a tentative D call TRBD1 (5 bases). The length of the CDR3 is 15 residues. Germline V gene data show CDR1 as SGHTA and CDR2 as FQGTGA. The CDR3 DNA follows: TGTGCTAGCAGCTTAATGTGGGGTAACAGGAATGAGCAGTTCTTC. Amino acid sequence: CASSLMWGNRNEQFF.

The DNA for the CDR3 is TGTGCCAGCAGCCCGAACGATCAGCCCCAGCATTTT. It encodes CASSPNDQPQHF. The genes are TRBV12-3 or TRBV12-4 and TRBJ1-5; no reliable D call. The CDR3 contains 12 residues. V gave up 6 bases and J gave up 5 bases, with 8 bases separating them.

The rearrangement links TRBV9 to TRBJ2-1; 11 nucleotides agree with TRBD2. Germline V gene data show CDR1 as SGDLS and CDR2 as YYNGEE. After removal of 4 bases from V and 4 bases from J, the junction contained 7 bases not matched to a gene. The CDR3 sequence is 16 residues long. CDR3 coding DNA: TGTGCCAGCAGCCGTTCACTAGCGGGGGATTACAATGAGCAGTTCTTC. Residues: CASSRSLAGDYNEQFF.

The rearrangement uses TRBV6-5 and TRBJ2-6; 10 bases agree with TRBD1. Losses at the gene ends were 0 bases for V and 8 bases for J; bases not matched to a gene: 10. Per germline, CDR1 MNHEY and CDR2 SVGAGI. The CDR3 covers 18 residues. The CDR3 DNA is TGTGCCAGCAGTTACTCGGGGACAGGGGCTACCGGGACCAACGTCCTGACTTTC. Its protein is CASSYSGTGATGTNVLTF.

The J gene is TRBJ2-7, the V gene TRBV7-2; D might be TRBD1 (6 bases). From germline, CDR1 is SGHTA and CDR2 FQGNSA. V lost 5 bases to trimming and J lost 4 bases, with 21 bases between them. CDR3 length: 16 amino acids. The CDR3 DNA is TGTGCCAGCAGCACAAGCGTGGGGCAGGGGTTTTACGAGCAGTACTTC. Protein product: CASSTSVGQGFYEQYF. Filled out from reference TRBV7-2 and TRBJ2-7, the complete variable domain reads GAGVSQSPSNKVTEKGKDVELRCDPISGHTALYWYRQSLGQGLEFLIYFQGNSAPDKSGLPSDRFSAERTGGSVSTLTIQRTQQEDSAVYLCASSTSVGQGFYEQYFGPGTRLTVT.